This TCR beta chain was obtained from a study of blood T cell repertoires in COVID-19. Study-wide context: Acute-phase and convalescent COVID-19 samples originated in the United States, Italy and Spain. Nucleic acid was either cDNA or gDNA, and it came from T cells, B-cell-depleted T cells, or PBMCs.

Sequenced by immunoSEQ multiplex PCR; TCRdb stores in-frame clones only, minus some. The data show around 220,000 clones, 65% to 80% seen once. Trimming cost V 7 bases and J 4 bases; bases outside gene matches: 12. Per germline, CDR1 LNHDA and CDR2 SQIVND (reference sequence). The CDR3 contains 16 residues. The sequencing sample was made of peripheral blood. The chain combines TRBV19 with TRBJ2-3; TRBD2 matches 9 bases. The receptor was isolated from a woman in her 40s with active or convalescent COVID-19. The CDR3 sequence: CASTASPSGDADTQYF. DNA for the CDR3: TGTGCCAGTACCGCCTCGCCTAGCGGGGATGCAGATACGCAGTATTTT.